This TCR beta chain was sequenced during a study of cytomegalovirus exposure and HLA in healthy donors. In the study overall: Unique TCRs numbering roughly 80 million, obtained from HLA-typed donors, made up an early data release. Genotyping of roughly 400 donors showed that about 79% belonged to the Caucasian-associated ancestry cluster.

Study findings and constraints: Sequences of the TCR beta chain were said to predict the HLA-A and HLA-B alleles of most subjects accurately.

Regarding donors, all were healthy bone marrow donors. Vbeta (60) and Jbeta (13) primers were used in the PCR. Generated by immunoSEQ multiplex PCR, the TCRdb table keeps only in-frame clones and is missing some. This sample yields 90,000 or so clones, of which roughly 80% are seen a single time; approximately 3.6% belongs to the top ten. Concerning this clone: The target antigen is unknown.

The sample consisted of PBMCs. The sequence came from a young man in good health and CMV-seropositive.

The CDR3 DNA is TGTGCCTGTTCTAGCGGGAGGGACCCCCAAGAGACCCAGTACTTC. This codes for CACSSGRDPQETQYF. V gene TRBV9 combines with J gene TRBJ2-5, with 12 bases fitting TRBD2. This CDR3 has 15 amino acids. Germline lookup yields CDR1 SGDLS and CDR2 YYNGEE. Trimming cost V 10 bases and J 1 base; bases outside gene matches: 8. Complete variable domain (other parts from reference TRBV9 and TRBJ2-5): DSGVTQTPKHLITATGQRVTLRCSPRSGDLSVYWYQQSLDQGLQFLIQYYNGEERAKGNILERFSAQQFPDLHSELNLSSLELGDSALYFCACSSGRDPQETQYFGPGTRLLVL.